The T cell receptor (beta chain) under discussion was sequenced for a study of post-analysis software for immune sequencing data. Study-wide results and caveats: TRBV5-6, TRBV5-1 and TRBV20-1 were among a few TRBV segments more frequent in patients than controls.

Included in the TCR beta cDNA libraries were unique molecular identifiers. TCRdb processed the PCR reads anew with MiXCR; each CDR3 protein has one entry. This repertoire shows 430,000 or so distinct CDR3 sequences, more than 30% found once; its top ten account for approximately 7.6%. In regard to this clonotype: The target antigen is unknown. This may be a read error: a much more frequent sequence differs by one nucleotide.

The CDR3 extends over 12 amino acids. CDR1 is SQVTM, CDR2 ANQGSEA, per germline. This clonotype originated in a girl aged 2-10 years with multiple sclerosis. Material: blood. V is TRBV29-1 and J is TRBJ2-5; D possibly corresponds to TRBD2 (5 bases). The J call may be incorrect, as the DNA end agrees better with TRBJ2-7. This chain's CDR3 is CSVEDGAYEQYF. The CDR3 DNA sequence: TGCAGCGTTGAAGACGGGGCCTACGAGCAGTACTTC.